This T cell receptor (beta chain) was found in a study of blood T cell repertoires in COVID-19. The V segment lost 0 bases and the J segment 8 bases; nucleotides outside the gene matches: 4. CDR1 and CDR2 (germline): MGHRA, YSYEKL. The length of the CDR3 is 14 residues. In the source study's methods: For nucleated cells, counts were estimated from reference gene primer amplification. The table came from immunoSEQ multiplex PCR; TCRdb's copy has only in-frame clones and leaves some out. D and trimming come from the DNA, and the V and J calls and clone size come from that table. This table holds about 54,000 clones, more than 75% found once.

Sequencing was done on a sample of peripheral blood. The TCR comes from a man aged 45 to 65 with active COVID-19. V and J are TRBV4-1 and TRBJ1-5; 7 positions match TRBD1. The DNA of the CDR3 is TGCGCCAGCAGCCAAGATAGGGGGCTGGAGCCCCAGCATTTT. It translates to CASSQDRGLEPQHF.